A selection of T cell receptor beta chains follows, all from one sample in a study of cytomegalovirus exposure and HLA in healthy donors. The assay was immunoSEQ multiplex PCR, and TCRdb's table has in-frame clones only and misses some. The data show about 120,000 clones, approximately 67% seen once. The specimen sequenced was PBMCs. The receptors derive from a man younger than 35 in good health and CMV-seronegative. Both conserved end residues are part of each CDR3. Each record gives: D gene, CDR3 length, J gene, clone size, V gene, CDR3 DNA, CDR3 protein. The D gene is left open where the match is weak. Clone size is given for some rows only: seen once, a few or many times, or a class if the clone is expanded.

TRBD1 20 TRBJ2-2 . TRBV6-1 TGTGCCAGCAGTGCAGGGACAGGGGGCGCCGGAAGTTTAAACACCGGGGAGCTGTTTTTT CASSAGTGGAGSLNTGELFF
TRBD1 14 TRBJ1-5 once TRBV18 TGTGCCAGCTCACCGGACAGGGCGGCTCAGCCCCAGCATTTT CASSPDRAAQPQHF
. 11 TRBJ2-7 . TRBV6-5 TGTGCCAGCAGTACAGGGTACGAGCAGTACTTC CASSTGYEQYF
. 16 TRBJ2-3 few TRBV19 TGTGCCAGTAGTACCATCGGACAGACCGCCCCAAAAGCGCAGTATTTT CASSTIGQTAPKAQYF
. 13 TRBJ2-2 few TRBV30 TGTGCCTGGAGTGGGTCAGGAACCGGGGAGCTGTTTTTT CAWSGSGTGELFF
TRBD1 16 TRBJ1-6 few TRBV5-6 TGTGCCAGCAGCCAGACAGGGTTGACCTATAATTCACCCCTCCACTTT CASSQTGLTYNSPLHF
. 16 TRBJ2-2 . TRBV19 TGTGCCAGTACTCAAATCTCGGCAGGGAATAGGGGGGAGCTGTTTTTT CASTQISAGNRGELFF
. 11 TRBJ2-7 few TRBV6-1 TGTGCCAGCAGTCCCCAGGGGGAGCAGTACTTC CASSPQGEQYF
. 14 TRBJ1-1 . TRBV9 TGTGCCAGCAGCGCCCATACCCGGGACACTGAAGCTTTCTTT CASSAHTRDTEAFF
TRBD2 18 TRBJ2-1 . TRBV7-8 TGTGCCAGCAGCTTAGCGAGGGCTAGCGGGAGCTCCTACAATGAGCAGTTCTTC CASSLARASGSSYNEQFF
TRBD2 16 TRBJ2-3 . TRBV10-3 TGTGCCATCATTAGGGCTAGCGGGAGTGTCACAGATACGCAGTATTTT CAIIRASGSVTDTQYF
TRBD1 15 TRBJ2-7 . TRBV15 TGTGCCACCAGCTGGGGCGGGACAGGGTCATACGAGCAGTACTTC CATSWGGTGSYEQYF
. 13 TRBJ2-7 . TRBV30 TGTGCCTGGAGTGTGGGCAGGGTGTACGAGCAGTACTTC CAWSVGRVYEQYF
TRBD1 14 TRBJ1-3 . TRBV28 TGTGCCAGCTTACAGGGGGCGCATGGAAACACCATATATTTT CASLQGAHGNTIYF
. 15 TRBJ1-4 . TRBV7-2 TGTGCCAGCAGCTTAATAGCGGTTGGACAAGAAAAACTGTTTTTT CASSLIAVGQEKLFF
TRBD2 13 TRBJ2-1 . TRBV10-1 TGCGCCAGCAGCCGCGGGACTAGCGGGAGGGTGTTCTTC CASSRGTSGRVFF
. 15 TRBJ1-5 few TRBV6-5 TGTGCCAGCAGTTACTCGAACAGGGAGAATCAGCCCCAGCATTTT CASSYSNRENQPQHF
TRBD1 16 TRBJ2-7 . TRBV6-5 TGTGCCAGCAGTTACTTCACCGGGACAGGGGTACACGAGCAGTACTTC CASSYFTGTGVHEQYF
. 16 TRBJ2-7 . TRBV28 TGTGCCAGCAGTTTTAAATATACATCGACTGGGGGGGAGCAGTACTTC CASSFKYTSTGGEQYF
. 14 TRBJ2-7 once TRBV27 TGTGCCAGCAGTTTTAATCGGGAGTCGGTCGAGCAGTACTTC CASSFNRESVEQYF
. 12 TRBJ2-7 . TRBV19 TGTGCCAGTAGTTTCCTAGAAGCCGAGCAGTACTTC CASSFLEAEQYF
. 16 TRBJ1-1 . TRBV5-1 TGCGCCAGCAGCTTGGGGGAGTCTTTAATGAACACTGAAGCTTTCTTT CASSLGESLMNTEAFF
. 14 TRBJ2-7 . TRBV28 TGTGCCAGCAGTTTAGGTCGGGTCGGCTACGAGCAGTACTTC CASSLGRVGYEQYF
. 13 TRBJ2-7 . TRBV30 TGTGCCTGGAGTGGCATCCCCCCAGACGAGCAGTACTTC CAWSGIPPDEQYF
TRBD1 14 TRBJ1-2 . TRBV7-9 TGTGCCAGCAGCAGCGGACAGGGTTGGGATGGCTACACCTTC CASSSGQGWDGYTF
TRBD1 14 TRBJ2-7 . TRBV5-1 TGCGCCAGCAGCTTGGGACAGGGGATTTACGAGCAGTACTTC CASSLGQGIYEQYF
. 11 TRBJ2-7 . TRBV4-3 TGCGCCAGCAGCCAGAGCGGTGGGCAGTACTTC CASSQSGGQYF
. 15 TRBJ1-3 . TRBV9 TGTGCCAGCAGCGTAGTGGGGGCCCCTGGAAACACCATATATTTT CASSVVGAPGNTIYF
. 15 TRBJ1-4 . TRBV7-6 TGTGCCAGCAGCCCCGACCCAGGGGAGTATAGGAAACTGTTTTTT CASSPDPGEYRKLFF
. 18 TRBJ1-1 . TRBV6-1 TGTGCCAGCAGTGAGACGACAGTGTTCCTGGTGTTGAACACTGAAGCTTTCTTT CASSETTVFLVLNTEAFF
TRBD2 14 TRBJ2-5 . TRBV7-9 TGTGCCAGCAGCTCCCCGGGGGGGCTGGGGACCCAGTACTTC CASSSPGGLGTQYF
TRBD1 13 TRBJ1-2 few TRBV27 TGTGCCAGCAGCGGGACAGGGACCTATGGCTACACCTTC CASSGTGTYGYTF